The 2 T cell receptor beta chains below all came from one sample that was sequenced in a study of OX40 agonist ivuxolimab in advanced cancers. The method behind the library was the immunoSEQ multiplex PCR assay. TCRdb limited this immuneACCESS table to in-frame rearrangements with V and J called. A share of clones is missing; checked studies link under half to unresolved V genes, and the rest is unexplained. Across this sample there are tens of thousands of clones, with around 89% seen only once. The biggest ten clones account for over 10% of the sample. The sequencing here drew on CD4+ or CD8+ T cells sorted from blood, taken in a trial of the OX40 agonist ivuxolimab. Receptor source: an adult with an advanced solid tumor such as melanoma, head and neck, liver or kidney cancer.

The genes are TRBV14 and TRBJ2-7, with 9 positions matching TRBD1. The CDR3 sequence is 13 residues long. Germline lookup yields CDR1 SGHDN and CDR2 FVKESK. V lost 7 bases and J lost 6; bases outside the gene matches: 7. CDR3 coding DNA: TGTGCCAGCATGTTACAGGGGGCGGTCGAGCAGTACTTC. Protein product: CASMLQGAVEQYF.

CDR3 in DNA: TGTGCCAGCAGCTGGCAAGAGAACACTGAAGCTTTCTTT. The encoded protein is CASSWQENTEAFF. This sequence joins TRBV7-3 and TRBJ1-1; D remains ambiguous. V was trimmed by 4 bases and J by 1 base, leaving 7 bases between them. CDR1 is SGHTA and CDR2 is FQGTGA in the germline V gene. The CDR3 length is 13 residues.